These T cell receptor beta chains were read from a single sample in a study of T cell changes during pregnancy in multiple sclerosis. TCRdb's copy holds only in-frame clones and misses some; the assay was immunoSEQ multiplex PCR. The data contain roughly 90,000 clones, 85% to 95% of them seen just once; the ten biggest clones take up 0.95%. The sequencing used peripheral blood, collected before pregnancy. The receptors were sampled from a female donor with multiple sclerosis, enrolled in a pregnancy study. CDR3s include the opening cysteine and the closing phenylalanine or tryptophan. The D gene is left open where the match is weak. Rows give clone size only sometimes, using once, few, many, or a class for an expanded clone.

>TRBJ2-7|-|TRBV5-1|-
CASSLLAGDYYEQYF
TGCGCCAGCAGCTTGTTGGCAGGGGACTACTACGAGCAGTACTTC
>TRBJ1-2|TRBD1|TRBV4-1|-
CASSQDQGTGGASGYTF
TGCGCCAGCAGCCAAGATCAAGGGACAGGGGGCGCGTCTGGCTACACCTTC
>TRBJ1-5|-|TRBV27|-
CASSFGGAGGQPQHF
TGTGCCAGCAGTTTTGGGGGGGCGGGCGGACAGCCCCAGCATTTT
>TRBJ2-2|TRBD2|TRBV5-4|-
CASSPGLAGVGGELFF
TGTGCCAGCAGCCCGGGACTAGCGGGAGTCGGCGGGGAGCTGTTTTTT
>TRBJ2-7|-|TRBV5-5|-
CASSPRVHEQYF
TGTGCCAGCAGCCCTCGGGTGCACGAGCAGTACTTC
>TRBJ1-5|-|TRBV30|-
CAWSVSRWSNQPQHF
TGTGCCTGGAGTGTTTCTAGGTGGAGCAATCAGCCCCAGCATTTT
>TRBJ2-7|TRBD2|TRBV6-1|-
CASSEGRLAGGSKYEQYF
TGTGCCAGCAGTGAAGGTCGGCTCGCGGGAGGGTCTAAGTACGAGCAGTACTTC
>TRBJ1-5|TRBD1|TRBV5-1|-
CASSLGDRDQPQHF
TGCGCCAGCAGCTTGGGGGACAGGGATCAGCCCCAGCATTTT
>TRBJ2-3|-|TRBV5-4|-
CASSSVILGGGADTQYF
TGTGCCAGCAGCTCCGTAATACTAGGAGGGGGGGCTGATACGCAGTATTTT
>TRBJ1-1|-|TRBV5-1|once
CASSSLGRAWTEAFF
TGCGCCAGCAGCTCTCTCGGGAGGGCCTGGACTGAAGCTTTCTTT
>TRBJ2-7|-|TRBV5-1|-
CASSLERTGYEQYF
TGCGCCAGCAGCTTGGAACGGACGGGATACGAGCAGTACTTC
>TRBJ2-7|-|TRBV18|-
CASSPLGHLYEQYF
TGTGCCAGCTCACCACTGGGACACCTATACGAGCAGTACTTC
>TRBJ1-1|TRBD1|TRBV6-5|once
CASSFTGQAVNTEAFF
TGTGCCAGCAGTTTTACGGGACAGGCCGTGAACACTGAAGCTTTCTTT
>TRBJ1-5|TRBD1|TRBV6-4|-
CASSPGQGTPQHF
TGTGCCAGCAGCCCGGGACAGGGTACGCCCCAGCATTTT
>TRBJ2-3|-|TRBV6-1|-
CASSEGSSDTQYF
TGTGCCAGCAGTGAAGGTAGTAGCGATACGCAGTATTTT
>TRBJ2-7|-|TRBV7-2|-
CASSFLRQGLDEQYF
TGTGCCAGCAGCTTTTTACGGCAGGGATTGGACGAGCAGTACTTC
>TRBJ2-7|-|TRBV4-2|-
CASSQPQGSYEQYF
TGTGCCAGCAGCCAGCCCCAGGGTTCCTACGAGCAGTACTTC
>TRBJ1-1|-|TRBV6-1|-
CASSERGNTEAFF
TGTGCCAGCAGTGAACGCGGGAACACTGAAGCTTTCTTT
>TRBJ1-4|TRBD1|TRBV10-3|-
CAISRTGPNEKLFF
TGTGCCATCAGTAGGACAGGCCCTAATGAAAAACTGTTTTTT
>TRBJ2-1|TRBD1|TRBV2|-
CASRKPRDRPSYNEQFF
TGTGCCAGCAGGAAACCCAGGGACAGGCCCTCGTACAATGAGCAGTTCTTC
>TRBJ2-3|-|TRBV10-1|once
CASRQGGTDTQYF
TGCGCCAGCAGACAGGGTGGCACAGATACGCAGTATTTT
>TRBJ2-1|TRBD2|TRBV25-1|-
CASSELGGGSNEQFF
TGTGCCAGCAGTGAATTAGGCGGGGGGTCCAATGAGCAGTTCTTC
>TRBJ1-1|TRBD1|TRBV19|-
CASSRGQGWGAEAFF
TGTGCCAGTAGTAGGGGACAGGGCTGGGGAGCTGAAGCTTTCTTT
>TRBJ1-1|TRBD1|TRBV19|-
CASSTQGIGTEAFF
TGTGCCAGTAGTACACAGGGGATAGGGACTGAAGCTTTCTTT
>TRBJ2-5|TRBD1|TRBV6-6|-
CASSSGTGAKETQYF
TGTGCCAGCAGTTCCGGGACAGGGGCCAAAGAGACCCAGTACTTC
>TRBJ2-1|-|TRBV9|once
CASSPYKFLTTYNEQFF
TGTGCCAGCAGCCCTTACAAGTTCCTAACTACCTACAATGAGCAGTTCTTC
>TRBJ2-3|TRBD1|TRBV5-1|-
CASSLGQGTTDTQYF
TGCGCCAGCAGCTTGGGACAGGGGACCACAGATACGCAGTATTTT
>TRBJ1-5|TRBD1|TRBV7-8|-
CASSLTGDRSHQPQHF
TGTGCCAGCAGCCTGACAGGGGACCGTAGCCATCAGCCCCAGCATTTT
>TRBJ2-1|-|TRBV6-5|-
CASSAQGFSYNEQFF
TGTGCCAGCAGTGCCCAGGGATTCTCCTACAATGAGCAGTTCTTC
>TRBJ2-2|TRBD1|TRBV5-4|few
CASSPRTGSGELFF
TGTGCCAGCAGCCCGCGGACAGGGTCTGGGGAGCTGTTTTTT
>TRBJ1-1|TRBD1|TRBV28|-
CASNEDRARRAFF
TGTGCCAGCAACGAGGACAGGGCTCGGCGAGCTTTCTTT
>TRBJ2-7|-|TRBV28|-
CASRARDWPYEQYF
TGTGCCAGCAGGGCCCGGGACTGGCCCTACGAGCAGTACTTC
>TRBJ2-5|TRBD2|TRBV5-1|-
CASRDQIAGMETQYF
TGCGCCAGCAGGGACCAAATAGCGGGAATGGAGACCCAGTACTTC
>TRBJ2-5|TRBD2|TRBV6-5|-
CASSLLADLGTQYF
TGTGCCAGCAGCTTACTAGCGGACCTGGGGACCCAGTACTTC
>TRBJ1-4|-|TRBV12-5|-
CASGLGGHANEKLFF
TGTGCTAGTGGCTTGGGAGGGCACGCTAATGAAAAACTGTTTTTT
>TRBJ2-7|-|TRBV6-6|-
CASSALDLYEQYF
TGTGCCAGCAGTGCCCTCGACTTGTACGAGCAGTACTTC
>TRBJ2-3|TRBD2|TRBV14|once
CASAVAGGFTDTQYF
TGTGCCAGCGCGGTGGCGGGGGGATTCACAGATACGCAGTATTTT
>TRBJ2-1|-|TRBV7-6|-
CASSLGGGGDHEQFF
TGTGCCAGCAGCTTAGGAGGTGGAGGGGACCATGAGCAGTTCTTC
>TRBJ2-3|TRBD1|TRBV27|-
CASRPPGQVSTDTQYF
TGTGCCAGCAGACCACCCGGACAGGTCAGCACAGATACGCAGTATTTT
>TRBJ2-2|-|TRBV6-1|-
CASSVRGTLSVGELFF
TGTGCCAGCAGTGTCAGGGGCACCCTTTCTGTCGGGGAGCTGTTTTTT